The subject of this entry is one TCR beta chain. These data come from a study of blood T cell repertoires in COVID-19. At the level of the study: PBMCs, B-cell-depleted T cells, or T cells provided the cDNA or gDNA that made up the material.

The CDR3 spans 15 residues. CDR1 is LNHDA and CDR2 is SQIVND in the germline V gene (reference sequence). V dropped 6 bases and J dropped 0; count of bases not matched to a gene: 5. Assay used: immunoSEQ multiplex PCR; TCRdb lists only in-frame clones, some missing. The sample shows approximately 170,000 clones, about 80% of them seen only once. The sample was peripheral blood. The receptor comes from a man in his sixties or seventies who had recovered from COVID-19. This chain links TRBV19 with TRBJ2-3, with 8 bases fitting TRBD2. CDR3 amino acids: CASRATSASTDTQYF. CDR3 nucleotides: TGTGCCAGTAGGGCGACTAGCGCTAGCACAGATACGCAGTATTTT. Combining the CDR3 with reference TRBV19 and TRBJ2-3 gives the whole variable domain DGGITQSPKYLFRKEGQNVTLSCEQNLNHDAMYWYRQDPGQGLRLIYYSQIVNDFQKGDIAEGYSVSREKKESFPLTVTSAQKNPTAFYLCASRATSASTDTQYFGPGTRLTVL.